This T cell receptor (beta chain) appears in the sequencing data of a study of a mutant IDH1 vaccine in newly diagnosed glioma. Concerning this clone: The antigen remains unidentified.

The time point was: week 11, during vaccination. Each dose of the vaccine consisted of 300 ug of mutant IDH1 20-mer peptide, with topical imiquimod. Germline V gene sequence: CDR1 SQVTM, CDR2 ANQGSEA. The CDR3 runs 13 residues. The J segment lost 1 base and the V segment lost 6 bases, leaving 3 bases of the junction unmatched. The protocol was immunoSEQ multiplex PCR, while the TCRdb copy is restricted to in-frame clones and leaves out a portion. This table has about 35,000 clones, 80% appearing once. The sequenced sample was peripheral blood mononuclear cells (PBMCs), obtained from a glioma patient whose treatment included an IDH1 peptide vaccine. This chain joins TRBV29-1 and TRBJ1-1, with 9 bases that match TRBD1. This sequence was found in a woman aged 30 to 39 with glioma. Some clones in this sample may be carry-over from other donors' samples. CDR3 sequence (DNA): TGCAGCGTACAGGGGGCACCGAACACTGAAGCTTTCTTT. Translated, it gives CSVQGAPNTEAFF.